The clone carrying this TCR beta chain was counted ten times or more. CD4+CD45RO+CD25- cells were isolated as memory CD4+ T cells. Constant-region reverse primers amplified full-length variable regions, followed by semi-nested Nested Universal Primer A PCR. TCRdb fed the 5' RACE reads into MiXCR, producing one record per CDR3 protein. The profile shows 50,000 to 80,000 distinct CDR3 sequences, 22% of them singletons. The source of this sequence is a female donor with breast cancer. Material: memory CD4+ T cells sorted from a lymph node. Subset of the sample: memory CD4+ T cells, CD4+CD45RO+CD25-.

Written as DNA, the CDR3 is TGTGCCAGCAGCTCGAGGGCCAACGTCCTGACTTTC. Amino acids: CASSSRANVLTF. The chain recombines TRBV11-1 with TRBJ2-6; no clear D gene. Looked up from germline, CDR1 is SGHAT and CDR2 is FQDESV (reference sequence). The CDR3 runs to 12 residues. V was shortened by 4 bases and J by 5 bases, with 3 bases between the two germline ends. The variable domain in full, with the rest retrieved from reference TRBV11-1 and TRBJ2-6, is EAEVAQSPRYKITEKSQAVAFWCDPISGHATLYWYRQILGQGPELLVQFQDESVVDDSQLPKDRFSAERLKGVDSTLKIQPAELGDSAMYLCASSSRANVLTFGAGSRLTVL.